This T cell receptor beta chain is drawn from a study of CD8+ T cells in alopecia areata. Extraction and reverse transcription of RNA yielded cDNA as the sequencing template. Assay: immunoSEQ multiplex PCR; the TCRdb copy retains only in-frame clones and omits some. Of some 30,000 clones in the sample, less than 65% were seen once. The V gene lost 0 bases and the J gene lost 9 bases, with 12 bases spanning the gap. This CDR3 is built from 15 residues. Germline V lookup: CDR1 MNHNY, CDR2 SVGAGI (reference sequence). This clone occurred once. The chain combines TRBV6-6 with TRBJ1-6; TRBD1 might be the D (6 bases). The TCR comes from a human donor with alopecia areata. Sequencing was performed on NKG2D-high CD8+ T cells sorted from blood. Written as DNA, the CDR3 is TGTGCCAGCAGTTACTCCCCGGGGGCAGTTTCACCCCTCCACTTT. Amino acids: CASSYSPGAVSPLHF.